Presented here are 32 T cell receptor beta chains from one specimen sequenced in a study of T cells after yellow fever vaccination. TCRdb processed the 5' RACE reads anew with MiXCR; each CDR3 protein has one entry. This sample yields about 330,000 distinct CDR3 sequences, of which around 6.8% are seen a single time; around 17% belongs to the top ten. Sample: PBMCs, taken about 49 days after the first yellow fever vaccination. These receptor sequences come from a young man who received the YFV17D yellow fever vaccine.

This clonotype was counted ten times or more. The J gene is TRBJ2-3, the V gene TRBV5-5, with 10 bases that match TRBD1. Losses at the gene ends were 4 bases for V and 2 bases for J; bases not matched to a gene: 4. The CDR3 length is 15 residues. Germline assignment: CDR1 SGHKS and CDR2 YYEKEE (reference sequence). DNA of the CDR3: TGTGCCAGCAGCGACCGACAGGGGGCCACAGATACGCAGTATTTT. This encodes CASSDRQGATDTQYF.

V and J are TRBV7-3 and TRBJ2-1; the match to TRBD1 covers 11 bases. There are 12 residues in the CDR3. V was pared by 4 bases and J by 14 bases, with 4 bases of the junction left unmatched. Germline CDR1 SGHTA, CDR2 FQGTGA. This CDR3 reads CASSWDRGMKFF. CDR3 DNA sequence: TGTGCCAGCAGCTGGGACAGGGGGATGAAGTTCTTC.

The chain employs TRBV30 and TRBJ1-2; D unresolved. CDR3 length: 11 amino acids. Trimming left V 4 bases short and J 8 bases short, with 11 bases between. Germline V gives CDR1 GTSNPN, CDR2 SVGIG (reference sequence). The CDR3 spells CAWIDIWGYTF. CDR3 DNA sequence: TGTGCCTGGATCGACATCTGGGGCTACACCTTC.

In this sample, this clonotype turned up a few times. The chain carries TRBV10-3 and TRBJ2-5; D is possibly TRBD1 (5 bases). CDR1 is ENHRY, CDR2 SYGVKD, per germline. The CDR3 length is 12 residues. Trimming left V 3 bases short and J 7 bases short, with 9 bases between. CDR3 amino acids: CAISDPRGTQYF. CDR3 nucleotide sequence: TGTGCCATCAGTGACCCTAGGGGGACCCAGTACTTC.

The genes are TRBV6-1 and TRBJ1-6; no definite D call. CDR3 length: 14 amino acids. Germline loops: CDR1 MNHNS, CDR2 SASEGT. V gave up 3 bases and J gave up 9 bases, with 12 bases separating them. The CDR3 nucleotides read TGTGCCAGCAGTGATCTTGGCTTGGGTTCACCCCTCCACTTT. Its protein is CASSDLGLGSPLHF.

This clonotype came up a few times. This chain joins TRBV7-3 and TRBJ2-1; the D is unclear. The ends were cut back, 4 bases at V and 3 bases at J, with 10 bases in the middle. Germline V gene lookup returns CDR1 SGHTA and CDR2 FQGTGA. The CDR3 is 14 amino acids. In nucleotides, the CDR3 is TGTGCCAGCAGCTATGGTCTAAACTACAATGAGCAGTTCTTC. Protein sequence: CASSYGLNYNEQFF.

This clonotype was detected a few times. The rearrangement joins TRBV4-3 to TRBJ2-5; D gene unclear. Trimming cost V 0 bases and J 5 bases, with 7 bases left between them. Germline CDR1 is LGHNA and CDR2 is YSLEER. The CDR3 extends over 13 amino acids. The CDR3 DNA is TGCGCCAGCAGCCAAGACTGGTGGGAGACCCAGTACTTC. Translation gives CASSQDWWETQYF.

The rearrangement links TRBV18 to TRBJ2-7; D tentatively fits TRBD1 or TRBD2 (6 bases each). The germline V and J ends were trimmed by 8 bases and 3 bases, with 11 bases remaining between them. Germline CDR1 and CDR2: KGHSH and LQKENI. The CDR3 runs 12 residues. For the CDR3, the DNA is TGTGCCAGCGGGCGGGACATCTACGAGCAGTACGTC. Encoded protein: CASGRDIYEQYV.

The V and J genes are TRBV20-1 and TRBJ2-3; perhaps D is TRBD1 or TRBD2 (6 bases each). The germline CDR1 and CDR2 sequences are DFQATT and SNEGSKA (reference sequence). CDR3 length: 14 residues. The V end was cut by 1 base, the J end by 5 bases, with 13 bases between. CDR3 region: CSARVGGRVDTQYF. Here the CDR3 DNA reads TGCAGTGCTAGAGTGGGGGGCCGGGTAGATACGCAGTATTTT.

CDR3 DNA sequence: TGCAGCGTTGAAGTTACAGGGAAGGGCTACACCTTC. Protein product: CSVEVTGKGYTF. V and J are TRBV29-1 and TRBJ1-2; TRBD1 is a possible D gene (6 bases). The CDR3 has 12 residues. V shed 1 base and J shed 8 bases, with 11 bases lying between them. Per the germline V gene, CDR1 is SQVTM and CDR2 is ANQGSEA. The full variable domain, its missing parts supplied by reference TRBV29-1 and TRBJ1-2, is SAVISQKPSRDICQRGTSLTIQCQVDSQVTMMFWYRQQPGQSLTLIATANQGSEATYESGFVIDKFPISRPNLTFSTLTVSNMSPEDSSIYLCSVEVTGKGYTFGSGTRLTVV.

There are a few counts of this clonotype. The chain has TRBV4-3 and TRBJ2-1; 10 bases map to TRBD1. Losses at the gene ends were 4 bases for V and 10 bases for J; bases not matched to a gene: 7. The CDR3 is made up of 14 amino acids. Germline lookup yields CDR1 LGHNA and CDR2 YSLEER. The CDR3 protein is CASSRGQGVREQFF. CDR3 DNA: TGCGCCAGCAGCCGCGGACAGGGGGTCCGGGAGCAGTTCTTC.

The rearrangement uses TRBV5-1 and TRBJ2-7; D could derive from TRBD1 or TRBD2 (5 bases each). Trimming left V 3 bases short and J 6 bases short, with 13 bases between. The CDR3 runs to 13 residues. Germline V gene sequence: CDR1 SGHRS, CDR2 YFSETQ. The CDR3 region is CASSYGAGREQYF. The CDR3 coding sequence is TGCGCCAGCAGCTACGGGGCTGGGCGCGAGCAGTACTTC.

This clonotype has only a few counts. This chain links TRBV5-1 with TRBJ2-3; possible D gene TRBD1, 5 bases. Looked up from germline, CDR1 is SGHRS and CDR2 is YFSETQ. Trimming took off 4 bases at V and 5 bases at J, with 11 bases between the two ends. The CDR3 sequence is 13 residues long. CDR3 nucleotide sequence: TGCGCCAGCAGCCCCTTCACAGGAGATACGCAGTATTTT. It codes for CASSPFTGDTQYF. The complete variable domain, with remaining parts taken from reference TRBV5-1 and TRBJ2-3, reads KAGVTQTPRYLIKTRGQQVTLSCSPISGHRSVSWYQQTPGQGLQFLFEYFSETQRNKGNFPGRFSGRQFSNSRSEMNVSTLELGDSALYLCASSPFTGDTQYFGPGTRLTVL.

In this sample, this clonotype turned up a few times. The chain has TRBV20-1 and TRBJ1-1, with D tentatively TRBD1 (5 bases). With 1 base removed from V and 1 base from J, the gap between germline ends came to 13 bases. Per germline, CDR1 DFQATT and CDR2 SNEGSKA (reference sequence). The CDR3 is 15 residues long. Written as DNA, the CDR3 is TGCAGTGCTAGAGTCGGAGGGGCTGGGAACACTGAAGCTTTCTTT. Amino acid sequence: CSARVGGAGNTEAFF.

This clonotype was recorded at least ten times. The gene calls are TRBV6-2 or TRBV6-3 and TRBJ2-1, with 12 bases fitting TRBD2. The CDR3 is 16 amino acids. After removal of 2 bases from V and 5 bases from J, the junction contained 4 bases not matched to a gene. Germline values: CDR1 MNHEY, CDR2 SVGEGT. The CDR3 nucleotides are TGTGCCAGCAGTTACCTCAGGACTAGCGGGGACAATGAGCAGTTCTTC. It yields the protein CASSYLRTSGDNEQFF.

This clonotype was observed a handful of times. The chain couples TRBV7-9 to TRBJ2-5; TRBD1 agrees at 8 bases. The CDR3 consists of 14 residues. The V and J ends lost 4 bases and 6 bases, in that order; junction bases with no gene match: 7. The V gene's germline CDR1 is SEHNR and CDR2 FQNEAQ (reference sequence). In nucleotides, the CDR3 is TGTGCCAGCAGCTCCCTACAGGGGGTGAAGACCCAGTACTTC. Translation gives CASSSLQGVKTQYF.

This clonotype occurred many times. The chain carries TRBV4-3 and TRBJ2-2, with unresolved D. Looked up from germline, CDR1 is LGHNA and CDR2 is YSLEER. The ends were cut back, 0 bases at V and 5 bases at J, with 13 bases in the middle. CDR3 length: 16 amino acids. The CDR3 bases are TGCGCCAGCAGCCAAGATCTAATGGGCCCAACCGGGGAGCTGTTTTTT. It translates to CASSQDLMGPTGELFF.

The table lists this clonotype with many counts. V is TRBV7-2 and J is TRBJ2-1; maybe TRBD2 (5 bases). Germline lookup yields CDR1 SGHTA and CDR2 FQGNSA. This CDR3 region has 15 residues. V was shortened by 4 bases and J by 0 bases, with 10 bases between the two germline ends. CDR3 in DNA: TGTGCCAGCAGCTCTGAAGCGGACTCCTACAATGAGCAGTTCTTC. It encodes CASSSEADSYNEQFF.

The table lists this clonotype with a few counts. J is TRBJ2-3 and V is TRBV10-3; D is unclear. Germline V CDR1 and CDR2: ENHRY, SYGVKD. The CDR3 runs to 17 residues. The V gene lost 0 bases and the J gene lost 0 bases, with 13 bases spanning the gap. CDR3 nucleotides: TGTGCCATCAGTGAGTCGAACGGGCCGGCTAGCACAGATACGCAGTATTTT. Amino acids: CAISESNGPASTDTQYF.

The V call is TRBV18, the J call TRBJ2-7; D unresolved. Germline-derived CDR1 and CDR2 are KGHSH and LQKENI. The CDR3 has 13 residues. The DNA for the CDR3 is TGTGCCAGCTCACCGGTCGGAACCTACGAGCTGTACGTC. Amino acid sequence: CASSPVGTYELYV.

The rearrangement uses TRBV5-1 and TRBJ2-3; 10 bases fit TRBD1. Germline CDR1 is SGHRS and CDR2 is YFSETQ. The CDR3 runs 16 residues. The V and J ends lost 3 bases and 6 bases, in that order; junction bases with no gene match: 10. The CDR3 sequence: CASSWRDRGGGDTQYF. The DNA for the CDR3 is TGCGCCAGCAGCTGGAGGGACAGGGGAGGGGGGGATACGCAGTATTTT.

This clonotype occurred many times. The chain joins TRBV5-4 to TRBJ2-1; TRBD1 matches at 7 bases. J lost 2 bases, V lost 2 bases, and 7 bases had no gene match. The CDR3 loop spans 16 amino acids. Germline V gene sequence: CDR1 SGHNT, CDR2 YYREEE (reference sequence). The CDR3 reads CASSLRQGSTYNEQFF. The DNA for the CDR3 is TGTGCCAGCAGCTTAAGACAGGGCAGCACCTACAATGAGCAGTTCTTC. The full variable domain, completed using reference TRBV5-4 and TRBJ2-1, is ETGVTQSPTHLIKTRGQQVTLRCSSQSGHNTVSWYQQALGQGPQFIFQYYREEENGRGNFPPRFSGLQFPNYSSELNVNALELDDSALYLCASSLRQGSTYNEQFFGPGTRLTVL.

In its sample, this clonotype was seen many times. This sequence joins TRBV11-2 and TRBJ2-1; 8 bases fit TRBD2. The CDR3 is 17 amino acids. V trimming: 4 bases; J trimming: 3 bases; junction bases outside the gene matches: 11. Germline V gene sequence: CDR1 SGHAT, CDR2 FQNNGV. In DNA form, the CDR3 reads TGTGCCAGCAGCTACAATCAAGCGGGGGCCTACTACAATGAGCAGTTCTTC. This encodes CASSYNQAGAYYNEQFF.

The chain carries TRBV6-2 or TRBV6-3 and TRBJ1-3, with no clear D. The ends were cut back, 5 bases at V and 3 bases at J, with 17 bases in the middle. There are 16 residues in the CDR3. The germline gives CDR1 MNHEY, CDR2 SVGEGT. Written as DNA, the CDR3 is TGTGCCAGCAGTCTCCGCGGACGGGAATTTGGAAACACCATATATTTT. It translates to CASSLRGREFGNTIYF.

The V call is TRBV20-1, the J call TRBJ2-3; 7 nucleotides align to TRBD2. V trimming: 3 bases; J trimming: 4 bases; junction bases outside the gene matches: 10. Germline V gene data show CDR1 as DFQATT and CDR2 as SNEGSKA (reference sequence). The CDR3 has 15 residues. CDR3 sequence reads: CSARGRGGGSDTQYF. The DNA for the CDR3 is TGCAGTGCTAGGGGACGGGGCGGGGGATCAGATACGCAGTATTTT.

This clonotype has just a few counts. The chain carries TRBV7-2 and TRBJ2-3; tentatively, D is TRBD1 (6 bases). CDR1 SGHTA and CDR2 FQGNSA come from the germline V gene. CDR3 length equals 15 residues. Trimming took off 7 bases at V and 2 bases at J, with 16 bases between the two ends. CDR3 nucleotide sequence: TGTGCCAGCATCGTCAGACAGGAACACACAGATACGCAGTATTTT. Translation gives CASIVRQEHTDTQYF.

This clonotype was observed many times. The chain carries TRBV5-1 and TRBJ2-1; 10 nucleotides line up with TRBD1. Trimming took 4 bases from V and 9 from J; bases not matched to a gene: 10. CDR1 is SGHRS, CDR2 YFSETQ, per germline. The CDR3 runs 15 residues. The CDR3 spells CASSDRTGGPGEQFF. CDR3 in DNA: TGCGCCAGCAGCGACCGGACAGGGGGGCCGGGTGAGCAGTTCTTC.

This clonotype was seen repeatedly, ten times or more. V and J are TRBV5-1 and TRBJ2-5; the D call may be TRBD1 or TRBD2 (5 bases each). This CDR3 contains 13 residues. In germline, CDR1 is SGHRS, CDR2 YFSETQ. V was shortened by 3 bases and J by 4 bases, with 10 bases between the two germline ends. The CDR3 nucleotides read TGCGCCAGCAGCTGGGGGAACCTAGAGACCCAGTACTTC. This encodes CASSWGNLETQYF.

The rearrangement joins TRBV9 to TRBJ1-5, with D unresolved. Germline CDR1 SGDLS, CDR2 YYNGEE. This CDR3 spans 14 amino acids. V lost 3 bases, J lost 0 bases, and 7 bases lay in between. The CDR3 is CASSDRYSNQPQHF. CDR3 nucleotides: TGTGCCAGCAGCGACAGATATAGCAATCAGCCCCAGCATTTT. Supplemented by reference TRBV9 and TRBJ1-5, the full variable domain reads DSGVTQTPKHLITATGQRVTLRCSPRSGDLSVYWYQQSLDQGLQFLIQYYNGEERAKGNILERFSAQQFPDLHSELNLSSLELGDSALYFCASSDRYSNQPQHFGDGTRLSIL.

This clonotype appeared a few times. The V gene is TRBV7-2, the J gene TRBJ1-5; D not certain. CDR1 SGHTA and CDR2 FQGNSA come from the germline V gene. V lost 4 bases, J lost 3 bases, and 7 bases lay in between. The CDR3 loop spans 13 amino acids. The CDR3 reads CASSSGVNQPQHF. The CDR3 DNA reads as TGTGCCAGCAGCTCCGGGGTCAATCAGCCCCAGCATTTT.

This chain joins TRBV5-1 and TRBJ2-1, with D uncertain. Trimming took 3 bases from V and 10 from J, leaving 14 bases between them. The germline V gene has CDR1 SGHRS and CDR2 YFSETQ. This CDR3 has 13 amino acids. For the CDR3, the DNA is TGCGCCAGCAGCTGGTGGGAATCAAGGGAGCAGTTCTTC. Translation: CASSWWESREQFF. The whole variable domain, remainder taken from reference TRBV5-1 and TRBJ2-1, is KAGVTQTPRYLIKTRGQQVTLSCSPISGHRSVSWYQQTPGQGLQFLFEYFSETQRNKGNFPGRFSGRQFSNSRSEMNVSTLELGDSALYLCASSWWESREQFFGPGTRLTVL.

CDR3 in amino acids: CASSYMGLGQKETQYF. CDR3 DNA: TGTGCCAGCAGTTATATGGGGTTGGGGCAGAAAGAGACCCAGTACTTC. The V gene is TRBV6-5, the J gene TRBJ2-5, with D perhaps TRBD1 (5 bases). V gave up 3 bases and J gave up 3 bases, with 17 bases separating them. The CDR3 is 16 amino acids. Germline V gene sequence: CDR1 MNHEY, CDR2 SVGAGI.